This T cell receptor beta chain came from a study of blood T cell repertoires in COVID-19. Study at large: T cells, B-cell-depleted T cells, or PBMCs supplied cDNA or gDNA.

Individuals aged about 18 to 89 years were recruited from around 22 US areas. Self-reported history from a screening survey and questionnaire set each donor's cohort. In the source study's methods: Amplifying reference gene primers gave estimates of nucleated cell counts. Measured with immunoSEQ multiplex PCR; TCRdb has only the in-frame clones, and not every one. V and J calls and clone size are as listed in that table; D and trimming were resolved from the DNA. The table records approximately 220,000 clones, roughly 87% of them present only once. Sequenced material: PBMCs or T cells enriched from blood (not recorded which). This clonotype was sampled from a woman between 25 and 40 years old with acute COVID-19.

CDR3 region: CASSQDSGGREANYGYTF. In nucleotides, the CDR3 is TGTGCCAGCAGCCAAGATTCAGGGGGACGGGAAGCTAACTATGGCTACACCTTC. The chain combines TRBV3-1 (or the pseudogene TRBV3-2) with TRBJ1-2; the match to TRBD1 covers 7 bases. CDR1 and CDR2 from the germline V gene are LGHDT and YNNKEL (reference sequence). The CDR3 has 18 residues. The ends lost 0 bases at V and 0 bases at J; junction bases unmatched: 10.